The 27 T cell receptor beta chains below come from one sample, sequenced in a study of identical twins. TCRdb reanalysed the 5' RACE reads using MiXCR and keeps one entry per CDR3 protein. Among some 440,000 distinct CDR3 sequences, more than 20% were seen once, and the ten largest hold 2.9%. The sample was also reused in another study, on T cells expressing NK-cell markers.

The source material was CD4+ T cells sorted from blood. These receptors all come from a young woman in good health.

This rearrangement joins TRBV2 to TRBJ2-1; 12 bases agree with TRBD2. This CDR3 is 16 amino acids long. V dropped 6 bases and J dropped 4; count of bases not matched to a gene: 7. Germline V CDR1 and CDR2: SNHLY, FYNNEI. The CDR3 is CASSRLAGASYNEQFF. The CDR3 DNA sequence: TGTGCCAGCAGCCGACTAGCGGGGGCTAGTTACAATGAGCAGTTCTTC. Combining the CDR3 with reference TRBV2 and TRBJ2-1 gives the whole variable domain EPEVTQTPSHQVTQMGQEVILRCVPISNHLYFYWYRQILGQKVEFLVSFYNNEISEKSEIFDDQFSVERPDGSNFTLKIRSTKLEDSAMYFCASSRLAGASYNEQFFGPGTRLTVL.

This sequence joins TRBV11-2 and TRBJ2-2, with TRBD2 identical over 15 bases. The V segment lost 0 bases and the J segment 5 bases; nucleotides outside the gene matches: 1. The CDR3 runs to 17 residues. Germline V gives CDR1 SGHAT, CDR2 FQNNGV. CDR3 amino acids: CASSLEGLAGGTGELFF. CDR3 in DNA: TGTGCCAGCAGCTTAGAAGGACTAGCGGGAGGGACCGGGGAGCTGTTTTTT.

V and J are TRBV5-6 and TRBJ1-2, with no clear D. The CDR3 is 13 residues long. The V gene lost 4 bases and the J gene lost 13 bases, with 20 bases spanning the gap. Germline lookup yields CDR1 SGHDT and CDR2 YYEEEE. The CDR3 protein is CASSHDTTLSGTF. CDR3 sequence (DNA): TGTGCCAGCAGCCATGACACCACCCTATCGGGCACCTTC.

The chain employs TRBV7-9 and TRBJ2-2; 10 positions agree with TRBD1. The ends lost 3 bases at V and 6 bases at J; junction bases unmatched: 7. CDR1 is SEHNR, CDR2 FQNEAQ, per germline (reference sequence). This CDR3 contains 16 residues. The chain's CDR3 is CASSFRDRGSPGELFF. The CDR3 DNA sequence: TGTGCCAGCAGCTTTCGGGACAGGGGATCCCCCGGGGAGCTGTTTTTT.

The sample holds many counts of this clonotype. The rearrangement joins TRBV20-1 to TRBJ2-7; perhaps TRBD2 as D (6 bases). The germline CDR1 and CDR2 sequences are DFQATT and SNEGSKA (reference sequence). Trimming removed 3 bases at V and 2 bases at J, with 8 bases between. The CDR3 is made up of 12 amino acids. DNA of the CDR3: TGCAGTGCTAGCGGCGGGGCCTACGAGCAGTACTTC. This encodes CSASGGAYEQYF.

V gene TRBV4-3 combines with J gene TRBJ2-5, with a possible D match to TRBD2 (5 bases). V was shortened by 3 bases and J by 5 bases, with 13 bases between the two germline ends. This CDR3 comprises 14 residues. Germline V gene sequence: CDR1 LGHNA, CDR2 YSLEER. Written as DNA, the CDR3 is TGCGCCAGCAGCCACGATACGGAGGTGGAGACCCAGTACTTC. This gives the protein CASSHDTEVETQYF.

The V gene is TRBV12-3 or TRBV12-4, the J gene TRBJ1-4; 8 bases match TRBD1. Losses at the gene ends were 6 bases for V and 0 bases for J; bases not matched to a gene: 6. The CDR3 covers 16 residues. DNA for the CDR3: TGTGCCAGCAGACGGACAGGGAATGCAACTAATGAAAAACTGTTTTTT. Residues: CASRRTGNATNEKLFF.

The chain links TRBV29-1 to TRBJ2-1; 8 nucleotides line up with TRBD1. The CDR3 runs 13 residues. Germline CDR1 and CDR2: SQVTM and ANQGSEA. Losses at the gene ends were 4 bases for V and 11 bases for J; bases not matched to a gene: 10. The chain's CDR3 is CSVGDRSGLKQFF. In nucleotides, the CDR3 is TGCAGCGTTGGGGACAGGTCTGGTTTAAAGCAGTTCTTC.

The CDR3 region is CASSDRGQPTDTQYF. The CDR3 DNA follows: TGTGCCAGCAGTGACCGTGGGCAGCCCACAGATACGCAGTATTTT. The rearrangement uses TRBV6-1 and TRBJ2-3; D gene uncertain. Germline assignment: CDR1 MNHNS and CDR2 SASEGT. V was shortened by 3 bases and J by 2 bases, with 12 bases between the two germline ends. The CDR3 runs 15 residues.

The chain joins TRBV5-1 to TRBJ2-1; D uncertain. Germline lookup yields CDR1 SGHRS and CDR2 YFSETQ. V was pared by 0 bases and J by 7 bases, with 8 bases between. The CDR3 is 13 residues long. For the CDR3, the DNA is TGCGCCAGCAGCTTGGGCACGTGGAATGAGCAGTTCTTC. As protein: CASSLGTWNEQFF.

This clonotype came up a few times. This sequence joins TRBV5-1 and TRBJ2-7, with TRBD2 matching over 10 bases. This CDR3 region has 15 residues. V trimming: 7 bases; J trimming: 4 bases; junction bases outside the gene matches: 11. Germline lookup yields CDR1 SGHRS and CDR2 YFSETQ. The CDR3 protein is CASGQGSGRQYEQYF. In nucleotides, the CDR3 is TGCGCCAGCGGCCAAGGTAGCGGGAGGCAATACGAGCAGTACTTC. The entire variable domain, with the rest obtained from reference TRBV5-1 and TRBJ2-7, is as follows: KAGVTQTPRYLIKTRGQQVTLSCSPISGHRSVSWYQQTPGQGLQFLFEYFSETQRNKGNFPGRFSGRQFSNSRSEMNVSTLELGDSALYLCASGQGSGRQYEQYFGPGTRLTVT.

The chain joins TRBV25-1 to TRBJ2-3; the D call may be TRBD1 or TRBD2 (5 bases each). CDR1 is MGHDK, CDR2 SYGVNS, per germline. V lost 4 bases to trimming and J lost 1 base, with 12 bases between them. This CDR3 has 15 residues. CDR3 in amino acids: CASSVGGGGTDTQYF. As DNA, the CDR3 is TGTGCCAGCAGTGTAGGTGGGGGAGGCACAGATACGCAGTATTTT.

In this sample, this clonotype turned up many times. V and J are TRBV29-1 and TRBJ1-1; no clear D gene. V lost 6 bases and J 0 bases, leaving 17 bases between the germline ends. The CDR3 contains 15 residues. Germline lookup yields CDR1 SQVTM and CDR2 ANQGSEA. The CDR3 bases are TGCAGCGTCCTGAGGGCAGCCAGCATGAACACTGAAGCTTTCTTT. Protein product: CSVLRAASMNTEAFF.

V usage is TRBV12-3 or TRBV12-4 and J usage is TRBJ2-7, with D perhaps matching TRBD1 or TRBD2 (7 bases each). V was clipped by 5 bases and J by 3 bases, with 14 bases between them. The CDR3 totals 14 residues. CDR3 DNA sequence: TGTGCCAGCAGTCGACAGGGAGGGCTCTACGAGCAGTACTTC. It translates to CASSRQGGLYEQYF.

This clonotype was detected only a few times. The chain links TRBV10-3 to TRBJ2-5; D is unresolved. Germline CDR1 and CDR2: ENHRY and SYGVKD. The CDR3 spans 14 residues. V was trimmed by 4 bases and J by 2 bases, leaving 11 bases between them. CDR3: CAISGPDGQETQYF. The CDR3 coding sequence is TGTGCCATCAGTGGGCCCGACGGACAAGAGACCCAGTACTTC.

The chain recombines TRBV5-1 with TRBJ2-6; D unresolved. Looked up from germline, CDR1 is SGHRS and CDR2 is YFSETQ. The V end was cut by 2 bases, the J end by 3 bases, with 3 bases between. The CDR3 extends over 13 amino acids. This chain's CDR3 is CASSLIGANVLTF. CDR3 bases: TGCGCCAGCAGCTTAATTGGGGCCAACGTCCTGACTTTC.

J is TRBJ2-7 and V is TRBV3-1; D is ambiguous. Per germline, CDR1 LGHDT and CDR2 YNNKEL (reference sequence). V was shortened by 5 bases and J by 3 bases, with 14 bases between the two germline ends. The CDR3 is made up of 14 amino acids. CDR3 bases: TGTGCCAGCAGCAAAGCAGGACCGAGCTACGAGCAGTACTTC. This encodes CASSKAGPSYEQYF.

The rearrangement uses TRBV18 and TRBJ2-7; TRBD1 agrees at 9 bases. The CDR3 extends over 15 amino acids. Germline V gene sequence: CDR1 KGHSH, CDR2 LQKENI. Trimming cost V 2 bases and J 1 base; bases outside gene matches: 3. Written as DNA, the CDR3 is TGTGCCAGCTCACCAGCCGGGACAGGGTCCTACGAGCAGTACTTC. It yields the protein CASSPAGTGSYEQYF.

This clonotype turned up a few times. The CDR3 DNA follows: TGTGCCAGCAGCTTAGCGACAGGGGTTCGTGGTACCGGGGAGCTGTTTTTT. The encoded protein is CASSLATGVRGTGELFF. The gene calls are TRBV7-9 and TRBJ2-2; TRBD1 agrees at 8 bases. CDR1 and CDR2 (germline): SEHNR, FQNEAQ (reference sequence). The CDR3 spans 17 residues. V lost 0 bases to trimming and J lost 5 bases; unmatched junction nucleotides: 8. Combining the CDR3 with reference TRBV7-9 and TRBJ2-2 gives the whole variable domain DTGVSQNPRHKITKRGQNVTFRCDPISEHNRLYWYRQTLGQGPEFLTYFQNEAQLEKSRLLSDRFSAERPKGSFSTLEIQRTEQGDSAMYLCASSLATGVRGTGELFFGEGSRLTVL.

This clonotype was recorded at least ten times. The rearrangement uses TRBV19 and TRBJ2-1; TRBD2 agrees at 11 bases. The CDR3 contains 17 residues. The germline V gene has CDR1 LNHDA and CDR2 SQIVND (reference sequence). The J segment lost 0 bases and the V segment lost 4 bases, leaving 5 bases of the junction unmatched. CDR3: CASSRLAGRNSYNEQFF. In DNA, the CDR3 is TGTGCCAGTAGTAGACTAGCGGGGCGTAACTCCTACAATGAGCAGTTCTTC.

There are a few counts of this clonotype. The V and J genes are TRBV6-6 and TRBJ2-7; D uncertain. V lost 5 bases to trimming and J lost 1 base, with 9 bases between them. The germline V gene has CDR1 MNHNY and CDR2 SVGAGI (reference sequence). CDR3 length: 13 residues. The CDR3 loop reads CASSSTRSYEQYF. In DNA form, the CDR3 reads TGTGCCAGCAGTAGCACTCGGTCCTACGAGCAGTACTTC.

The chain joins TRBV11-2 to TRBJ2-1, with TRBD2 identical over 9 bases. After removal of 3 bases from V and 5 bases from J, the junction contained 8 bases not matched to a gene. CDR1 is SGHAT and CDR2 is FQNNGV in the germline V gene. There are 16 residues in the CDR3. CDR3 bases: TGTGCCAGCAGCTTCGAGCGGGGGGCCGTCCACAATGAGCAGTTCTTC. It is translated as CASSFERGAVHNEQFF.

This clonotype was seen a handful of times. The DNA for the CDR3 is TGTGCCAGCAGTTACAGGGGGCACACCTCCTACGAGCAGTACTTC. Its translation: CASSYRGHTSYEQYF. The chain is built from TRBV6-5 and TRBJ2-7, with 7 bases identical to TRBD1. V gave up 2 bases and J gave up 0 bases; unmatched junction bases: 4. This CDR3 region has 15 residues. The germline V gene has CDR1 MNHEY and CDR2 SVGAGI.

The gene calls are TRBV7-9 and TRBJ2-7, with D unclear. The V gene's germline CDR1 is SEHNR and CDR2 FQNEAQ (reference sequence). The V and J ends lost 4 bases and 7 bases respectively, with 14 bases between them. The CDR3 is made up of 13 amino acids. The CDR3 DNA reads TGTGCCAGCAGCTCCCTAAATAACTGGGAGCAGTACTTC. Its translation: CASSSLNNWEQYF.

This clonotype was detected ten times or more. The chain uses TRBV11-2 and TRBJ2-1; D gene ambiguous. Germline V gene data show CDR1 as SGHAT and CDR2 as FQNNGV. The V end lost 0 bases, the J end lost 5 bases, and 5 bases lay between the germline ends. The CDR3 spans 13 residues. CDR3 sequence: CASSLDRHNEQFF. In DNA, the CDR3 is TGTGCCAGCAGCTTAGATAGGCACAATGAGCAGTTCTTC.

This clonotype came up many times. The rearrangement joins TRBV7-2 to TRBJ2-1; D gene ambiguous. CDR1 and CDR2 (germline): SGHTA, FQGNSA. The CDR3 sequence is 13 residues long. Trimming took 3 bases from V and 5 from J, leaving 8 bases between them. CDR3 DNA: TGTGCCAGCAGCTTGAACAGAGACAATGAGCAGTTCTTC. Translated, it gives CASSLNRDNEQFF.

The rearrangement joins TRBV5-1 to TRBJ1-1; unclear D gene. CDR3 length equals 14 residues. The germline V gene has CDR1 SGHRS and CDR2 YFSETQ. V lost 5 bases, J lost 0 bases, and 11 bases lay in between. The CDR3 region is CASRDHRLNTEAFF. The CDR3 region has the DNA TGCGCCAGCAGAGACCACAGACTGAACACTGAAGCTTTCTTT.